The 10 T cell receptor beta chains presented below share a single source sample, sequenced in a study of a mutant IDH1 vaccine in newly diagnosed glioma. These receptors' targets are unknown. TCRdb's copy holds only in-frame clones and misses some; the assay was immunoSEQ multiplex PCR. The sample lists about 65,000 clones, around 84% occurring once. Time point of the sample: week 23, last vaccination. A 20-mer mutant IDH1 peptide at 300 ug was injected subcutaneously with topical imiquimod. The sample in question was PBMCs, obtained from a glioma patient whose treatment included an IDH1 peptide vaccine. The receptors derive from a man under 40 with glioma.

Comment on this clone: The junction and the germline gene differ at one end; a read error may be behind it. The chain has TRBV2 and TRBJ2-7; possible D gene TRBD2, 5 bases. The CDR3 runs to 13 residues. CDR1 and CDR2 from the germline V gene are SNHLY and FYNNEI. DNA of the CDR3: TGTGCCAGCAGTGATCAAGGGTTTCACGGTGAGGGCTTC. Its protein is CASSDQGFHGEGF.

The rearrangement joins TRBV5-1 to TRBJ2-3; 7 bases align to TRBD2. V dropped 4 bases and J dropped 6; count of bases not matched to a gene: 8. The germline CDR1 and CDR2 sequences are SGHRS and YFSETQ. The CDR3 length is 14 residues. This CDR3 is CASSRQTSSDTQYF. In DNA, the CDR3 is TGCGCCAGCAGCCGCCAGACTAGCTCCGATACGCAGTATTTT.

This clone was seen only once. This CDR3 reads CASSWTGFNEQFF. The CDR3 bases are TGTGCCAGTAGTTGGACAGGGTTTAATGAGCAGTTCTTC. J is TRBJ2-1 and V is TRBV19; 8 nucleotides match TRBD1. There are 13 residues in the CDR3. CDR1 LNHDA and CDR2 SQIVND come from the germline V gene (reference sequence). V lost 5 bases, J lost 7 bases, and 4 bases stayed unmatched. Supplemented by reference TRBV19 and TRBJ2-1, the full variable domain reads DGGITQSPKYLFRKEGQNVTLSCEQNLNHDAMYWYRQDPGQGLRLIYYSQIVNDFQKGDIAEGYSVSREKKESFPLTVTSAQKNPTAFYLCASSWTGFNEQFFGPGTRLTVL.

CDR3 region: CASSPWTGGLPNYGYTF. The CDR3 nucleotides read TGTGCCAGCAGCCCTTGGACAGGGGGTCTACCTAACTATGGCTACACCTTC. V and J are TRBV5-5 and TRBJ1-2; TRBD1 matches at 10 bases. Per germline, CDR1 SGHKS and CDR2 YYEKEE (reference sequence). The CDR3 extends over 17 amino acids. Unmatched junction bases numbered 9, after V lost 4 bases and J lost 0 bases.

The chain couples TRBV6-1 to TRBJ2-7, with D unclear. Germline V lookup: CDR1 MNHNS, CDR2 SASEGT. The V and J ends lost 3 bases and 1 base respectively, with 13 bases between them. This CDR3 is 15 amino acids long. DNA of the CDR3: TGTGCCAGCAGTGATTGGACGGTCCTTTCCTACGAGCAGTACTTC. As protein: CASSDWTVLSYEQYF.

The chain is built from TRBV29-1 and TRBJ1-3; D is unresolved. Germline V lookup: CDR1 SQVTM, CDR2 ANQGSEA. The V end lost 4 bases, the J end lost 2 bases, and 12 bases lay between the germline ends. The CDR3 covers 14 residues. The CDR3 DNA reads as TGCAGCGTTGTCTACGGGAGCGCTGGAAACACCATATATTTT. This encodes CSVVYGSAGNTIYF.

This clone has just one count. V is TRBV9 and J is TRBJ2-2; D tentatively fits TRBD1 or TRBD2 (5 bases each). The length of the CDR3 is 16 residues. CDR1 SGDLS and CDR2 YYNGEE come from the germline V gene. V was shortened by 1 base and J by 0 bases, with 10 bases between the two germline ends. The DNA of the CDR3 is TGTGCCAGCAGCGTAATGAGGGGCGCGAACACCGGGGAGCTGTTTTTT. Its protein product is CASSVMRGANTGELFF.

The table lists this clone with a few counts. The V call is TRBV6-5, the J call TRBJ2-6; D may be TRBD1 (5 bases). This CDR3 region has 15 residues. Germline V gives CDR1 MNHEY, CDR2 SVGAGI. The germline V and J ends were trimmed by 2 bases and 2 bases, with 7 bases remaining between them. This chain's CDR3 is CASSYRGTGANVLTF. DNA of the CDR3: TGTGCCAGCAGTTACAGGGGAACTGGGGCCAACGTCCTGACTTTC.

The genes are TRBV6-1 and TRBJ2-2; 13 nucleotides line up with TRBD2. Germline V gives CDR1 MNHNS, CDR2 SASEGT. The CDR3 consists of 17 residues. With 0 bases clipped from V and 5 bases from J, the junction kept 3 bases outside the gene matches. The DNA of the CDR3 is TGTGCCAGCAGTGAAGCTTCACTAGCGGGGGGGACCGGGGAGCTGTTTTTT. Protein: CASSEASLAGGTGELFF.

This clone was observed a handful of times. This chain's CDR3 is CASSIRTGELFF. CDR3 in DNA: TGTGCCAGTAGTATACGCACCGGGGAGCTGTTTTTT. The J gene is TRBJ2-2, the V gene TRBV19; no clear D. V was pared by 2 bases and J by 4 bases, with 2 bases between. This CDR3 spans 12 amino acids. Germline V gene sequence: CDR1 LNHDA, CDR2 SQIVND (reference sequence).